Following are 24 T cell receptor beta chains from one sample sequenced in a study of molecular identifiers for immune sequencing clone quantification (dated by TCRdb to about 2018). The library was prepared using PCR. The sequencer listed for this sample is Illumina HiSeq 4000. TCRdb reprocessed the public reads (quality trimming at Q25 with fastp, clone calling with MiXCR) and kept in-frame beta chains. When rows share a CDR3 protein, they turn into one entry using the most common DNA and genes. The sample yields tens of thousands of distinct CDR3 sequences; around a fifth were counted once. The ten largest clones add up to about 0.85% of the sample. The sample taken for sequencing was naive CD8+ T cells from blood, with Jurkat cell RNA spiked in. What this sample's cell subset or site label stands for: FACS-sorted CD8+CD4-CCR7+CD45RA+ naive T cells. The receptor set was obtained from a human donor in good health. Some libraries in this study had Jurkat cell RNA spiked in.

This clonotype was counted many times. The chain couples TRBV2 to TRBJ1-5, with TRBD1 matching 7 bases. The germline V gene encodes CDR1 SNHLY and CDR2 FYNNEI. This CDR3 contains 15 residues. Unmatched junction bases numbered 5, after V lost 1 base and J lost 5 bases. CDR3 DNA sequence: TGTGCCAGCAGTGAAGGGGCAGGGGGTGATCAGCCCCAGCATTTT. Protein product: CASSEGAGGDQPQHF.

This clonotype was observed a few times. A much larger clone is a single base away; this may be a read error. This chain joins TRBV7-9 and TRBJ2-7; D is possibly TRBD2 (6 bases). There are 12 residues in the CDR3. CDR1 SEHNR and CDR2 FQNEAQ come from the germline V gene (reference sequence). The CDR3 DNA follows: TGTGCCAGCAGCCAAGTGGAGGGCGAGCGGTACTTC. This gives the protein CASSQVEGERYF.

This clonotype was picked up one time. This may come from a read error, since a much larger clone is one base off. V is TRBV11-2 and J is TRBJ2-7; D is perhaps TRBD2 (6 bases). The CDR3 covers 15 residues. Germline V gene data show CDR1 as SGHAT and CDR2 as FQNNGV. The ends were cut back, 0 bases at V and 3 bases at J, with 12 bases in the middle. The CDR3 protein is CASSLERGPNYEQYF. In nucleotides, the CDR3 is TGTGCCAGCAGCTTAGAGCGGGGACCGAACTACGAGCAGTACTTC.

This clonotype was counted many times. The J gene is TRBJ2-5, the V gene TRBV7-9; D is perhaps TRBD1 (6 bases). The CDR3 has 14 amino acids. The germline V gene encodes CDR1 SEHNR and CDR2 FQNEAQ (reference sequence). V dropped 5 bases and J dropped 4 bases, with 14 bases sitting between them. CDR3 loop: CASSGTGSRETQYF. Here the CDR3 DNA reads TGTGCCAGCAGCGGAACAGGGTCTAGAGAGACCCAGTACTTC. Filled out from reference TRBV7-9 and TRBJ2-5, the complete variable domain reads DTGVSQNPRHKITKRGQNVTFRCDPISEHNRLYWYRQTLGQGPEFLTYFQNEAQLEKSRLLSDRFSAERPKGSFSTLEIQRTEQGDSAMYLCASSGTGSRETQYFGPGTRLLVL.

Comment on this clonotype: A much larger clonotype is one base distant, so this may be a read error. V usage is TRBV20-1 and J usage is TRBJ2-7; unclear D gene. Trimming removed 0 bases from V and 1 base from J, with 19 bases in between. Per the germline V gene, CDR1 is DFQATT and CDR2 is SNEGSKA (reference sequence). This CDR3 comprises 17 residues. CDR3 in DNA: TGCAGTGCTAGAGACCTACAGAACAAAGGGTCTTCCTACGAGCAGTACTTC. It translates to CSARDLQNKGSSYEQYF.

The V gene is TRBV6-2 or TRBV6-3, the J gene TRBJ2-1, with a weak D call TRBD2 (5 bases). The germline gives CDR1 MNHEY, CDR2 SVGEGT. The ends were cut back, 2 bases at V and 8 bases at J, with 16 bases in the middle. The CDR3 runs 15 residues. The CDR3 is CASSYVAGPWDEQFF. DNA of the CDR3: TGTGCCAGCAGTTACGTGGCGGGTCCTTGGGATGAGCAGTTCTTC.

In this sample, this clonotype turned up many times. CDR3 bases: TGTGCCAGCAGCCCAGGACAGGGAGGATTTAATCAGCCCCAGCATTTT. Protein: CASSPGQGGFNQPQHF. The chain links TRBV7-2 to TRBJ1-5, with 8 bases that match TRBD1. The CDR3 spans 16 residues. V was clipped by 5 bases and J by 4 bases; unmatched bases: 10. CDR1 and CDR2 from the germline V gene are SGHTA and FQGNSA.

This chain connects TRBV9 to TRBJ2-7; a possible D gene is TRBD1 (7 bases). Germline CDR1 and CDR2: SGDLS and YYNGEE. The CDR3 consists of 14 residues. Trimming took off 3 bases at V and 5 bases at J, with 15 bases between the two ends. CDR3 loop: CASSGGQGGHEQYF. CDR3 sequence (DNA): TGTGCCAGCAGCGGTGGTCAGGGGGGCCACGAGCAGTACTTC. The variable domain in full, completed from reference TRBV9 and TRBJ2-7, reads DSGVTQTPKHLITATGQRVTLRCSPRSGDLSVYWYQQSLDQGLQFLIQYYNGEERAKGNILERFSAQQFPDLHSELNLSSLELGDSALYFCASSGGQGGHEQYFGPGTRLTVT.

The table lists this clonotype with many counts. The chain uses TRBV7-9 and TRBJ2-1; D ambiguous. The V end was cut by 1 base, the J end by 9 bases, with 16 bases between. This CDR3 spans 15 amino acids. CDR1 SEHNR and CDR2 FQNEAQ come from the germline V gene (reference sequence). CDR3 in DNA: TGTGCCAGCAGCTTAGTCTTGGAGCAAGAGACTGAGCAGTTCTTC. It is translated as CASSLVLEQETEQFF. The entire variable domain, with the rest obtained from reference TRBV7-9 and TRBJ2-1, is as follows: DTGVSQNPRHKITKRGQNVTFRCDPISEHNRLYWYRQTLGQGPEFLTYFQNEAQLEKSRLLSDRFSAERPKGSFSTLEIQRTEQGDSAMYLCASSLVLEQETEQFFGPGTRLTVL.

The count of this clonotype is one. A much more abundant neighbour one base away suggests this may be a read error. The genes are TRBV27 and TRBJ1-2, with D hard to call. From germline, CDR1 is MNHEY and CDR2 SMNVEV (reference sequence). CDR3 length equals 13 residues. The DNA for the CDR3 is TGTGCCAGCAGTTTGACGCCAAACTGTGGCTACACCTTC. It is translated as CASSLTPNCGYTF.

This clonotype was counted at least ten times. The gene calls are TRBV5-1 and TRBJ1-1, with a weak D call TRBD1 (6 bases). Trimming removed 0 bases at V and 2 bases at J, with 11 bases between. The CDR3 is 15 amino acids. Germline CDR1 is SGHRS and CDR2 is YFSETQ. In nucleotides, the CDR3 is TGCGCCAGCAGCTTGGCTGCAGGGGTTAACACTGAAGCTTTCTTT. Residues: CASSLAAGVNTEAFF.

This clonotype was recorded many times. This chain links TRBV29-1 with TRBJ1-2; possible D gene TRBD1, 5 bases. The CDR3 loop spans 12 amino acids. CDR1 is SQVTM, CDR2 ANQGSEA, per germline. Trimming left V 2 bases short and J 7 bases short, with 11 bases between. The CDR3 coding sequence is TGCAGCGTTGAATCCCCCGGGGGTGGCTACACCTTC. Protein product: CSVESPGGGYTF.

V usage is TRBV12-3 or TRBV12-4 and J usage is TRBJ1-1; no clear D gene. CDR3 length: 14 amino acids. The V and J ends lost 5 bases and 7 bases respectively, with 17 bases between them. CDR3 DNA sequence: TGTGCCAGCAGTGCCGGGTCCCTTGCCGGTGAAGCTTTCTTT. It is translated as CASSAGSLAGEAFF.

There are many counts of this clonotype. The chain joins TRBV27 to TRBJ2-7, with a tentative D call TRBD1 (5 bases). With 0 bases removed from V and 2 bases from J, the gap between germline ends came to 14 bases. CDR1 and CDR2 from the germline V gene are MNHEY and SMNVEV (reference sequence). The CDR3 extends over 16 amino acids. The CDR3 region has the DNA TGTGCCAGCAGTTTATCGCTTGGACAACTCCCCTACGAGCAGTACTTC. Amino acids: CASSLSLGQLPYEQYF.

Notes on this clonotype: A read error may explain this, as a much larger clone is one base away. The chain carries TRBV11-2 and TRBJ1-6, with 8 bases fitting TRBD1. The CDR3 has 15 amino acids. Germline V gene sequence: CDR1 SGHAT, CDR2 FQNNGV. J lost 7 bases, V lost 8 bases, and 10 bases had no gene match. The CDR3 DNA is TGTGCCAGCGGCGGACGACAGGGGCCGAATTCACCCCTCCACTTT. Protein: CASGGRQGPNSPLHF.

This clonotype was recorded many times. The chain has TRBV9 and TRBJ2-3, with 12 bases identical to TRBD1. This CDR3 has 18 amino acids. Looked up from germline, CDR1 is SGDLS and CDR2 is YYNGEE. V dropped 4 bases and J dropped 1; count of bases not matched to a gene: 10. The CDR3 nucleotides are TGTGCCAGCAGCCATGTTATTGGGACAGGGGGCGGCACAGATACGCAGTATTTT. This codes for CASSHVIGTGGGTDTQYF.

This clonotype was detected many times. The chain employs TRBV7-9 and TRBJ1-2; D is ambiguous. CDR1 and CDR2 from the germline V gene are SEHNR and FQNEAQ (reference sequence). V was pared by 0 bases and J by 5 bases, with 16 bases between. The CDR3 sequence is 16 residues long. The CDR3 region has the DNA TGTGCCAGCAGCTTAGCCGAACATTCCGCCAGATATGGCTACACCTTC. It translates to CASSLAEHSARYGYTF.

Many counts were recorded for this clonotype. CDR3: CSARVAAGASGSTDTQYF. In nucleotides, the CDR3 is TGCAGTGCTAGGGTCGCCGCTGGCGCTAGCGGTAGCACAGATACGCAGTATTTT. The rearrangement links TRBV20-1 to TRBJ2-3, with TRBD2 matching over 7 bases. The germline gives CDR1 DFQATT, CDR2 SNEGSKA (reference sequence). V lost 3 bases, J lost 0 bases, and 15 bases stayed unmatched. The CDR3 covers 18 residues.

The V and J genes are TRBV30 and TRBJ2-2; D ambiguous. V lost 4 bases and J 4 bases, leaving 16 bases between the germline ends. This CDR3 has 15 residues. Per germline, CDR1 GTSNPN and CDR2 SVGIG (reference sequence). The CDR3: CAWISVGVVTGELFF. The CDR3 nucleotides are TGTGCCTGGATCTCCGTGGGCGTTGTCACCGGGGAGCTGTTTTTT. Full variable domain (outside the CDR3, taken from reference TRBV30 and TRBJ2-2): SQTIHQWPATLVQPVGSPLSLECTVEGTSNPNLYWYRQAAGRGLQLLFYSVGIGQISSEVPQNLSASRPQDRQFILSSKKLLLSDSGFYLCAWISVGVVTGELFFGEGSRLTVL.

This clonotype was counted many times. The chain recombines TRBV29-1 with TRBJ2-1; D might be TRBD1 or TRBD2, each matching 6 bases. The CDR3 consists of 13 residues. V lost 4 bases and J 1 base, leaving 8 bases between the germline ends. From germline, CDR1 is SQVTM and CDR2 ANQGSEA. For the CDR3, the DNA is TGCAGCGTTGGGGGGGCGTCCTACAATGAGCAGTTCTTC. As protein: CSVGGASYNEQFF.

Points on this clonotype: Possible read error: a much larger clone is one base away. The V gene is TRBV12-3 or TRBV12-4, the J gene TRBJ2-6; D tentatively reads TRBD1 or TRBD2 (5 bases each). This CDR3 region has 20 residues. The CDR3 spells CASRSPGGFFGATGADVLTF. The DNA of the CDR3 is TGTGCCAGCAGGTCCCCGGGCGGGTTTTTCGGGGCAACCGGGGCCGACGTCCTGACTTTC.

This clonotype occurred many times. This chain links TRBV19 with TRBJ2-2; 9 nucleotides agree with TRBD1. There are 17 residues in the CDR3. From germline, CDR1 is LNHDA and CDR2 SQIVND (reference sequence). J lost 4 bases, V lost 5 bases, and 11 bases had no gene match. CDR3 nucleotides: TGTGCCAGTAGTCCATCCACAGGGGGCGCCGGCACCGGGGAGCTGTTTTTT. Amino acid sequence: CASSPSTGGAGTGELFF.

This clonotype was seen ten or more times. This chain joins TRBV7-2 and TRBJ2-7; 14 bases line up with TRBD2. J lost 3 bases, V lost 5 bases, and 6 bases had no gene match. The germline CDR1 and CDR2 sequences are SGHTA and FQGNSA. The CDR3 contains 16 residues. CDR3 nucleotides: TGTGCCAGCAGCCCCCGGGGACTAGCGGGGGTCTACGAGCAGTACTTC. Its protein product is CASSPRGLAGVYEQYF.

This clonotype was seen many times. CDR3 in DNA: TGTGCCATAGGACAGGGACTGTTAGGTGAGCAGTTCTTC. Amino acids: CAIGQGLLGEQFF. This rearrangement joins TRBV28 to TRBJ2-1; the match to TRBD1 covers 8 bases. V was clipped by 10 bases and J by 9 bases; unmatched bases: 11. The length of the CDR3 is 13 residues. The germline V gene encodes CDR1 MDHEN and CDR2 SYDVKM.